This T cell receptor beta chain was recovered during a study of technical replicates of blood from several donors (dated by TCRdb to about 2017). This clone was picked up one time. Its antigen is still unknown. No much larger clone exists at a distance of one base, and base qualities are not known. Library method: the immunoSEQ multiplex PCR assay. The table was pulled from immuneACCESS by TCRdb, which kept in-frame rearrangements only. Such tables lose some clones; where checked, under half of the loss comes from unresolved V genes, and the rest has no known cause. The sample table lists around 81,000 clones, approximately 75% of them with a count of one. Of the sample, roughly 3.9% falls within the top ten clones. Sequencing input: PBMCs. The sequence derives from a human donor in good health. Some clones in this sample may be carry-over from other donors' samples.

Here the CDR3 is given as CASSLSSGVFSYNEQFF. The nucleotide sequence is TGTGCCAGCAGCTTATCCAGCGGGGTTTTCTCCTACAATGAGCAGTTCTTC. Rearrangement joined TRBV5-6 to TRBJ2-1; 7 central nucleotides agree with TRBD2. V is cut back by 2 bases and J by 0 bases, with 8 bases in the junction unmatched. CDR1 is given as SGHDT and CDR2 as YYEEEE, both from the germline V gene. The CDR3 covers 17 residues, taking in both the cysteine and the phenylalanine. The only DNA kept is the CDR3, 51 bases in frame from the first base.